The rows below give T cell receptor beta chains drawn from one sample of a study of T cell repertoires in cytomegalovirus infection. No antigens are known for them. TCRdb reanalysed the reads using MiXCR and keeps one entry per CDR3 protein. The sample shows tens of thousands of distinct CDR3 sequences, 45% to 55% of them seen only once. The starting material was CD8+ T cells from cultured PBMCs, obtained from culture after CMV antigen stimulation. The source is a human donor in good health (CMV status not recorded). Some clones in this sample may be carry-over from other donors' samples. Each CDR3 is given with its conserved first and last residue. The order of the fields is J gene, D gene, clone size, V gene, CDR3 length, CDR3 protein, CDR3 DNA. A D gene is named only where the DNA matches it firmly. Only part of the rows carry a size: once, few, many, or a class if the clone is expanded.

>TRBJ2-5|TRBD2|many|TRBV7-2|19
CASSLRCSSGRPEGETQYF
TGTGCCAGCAGCTTAAGATGTTCTAGCGGGAGACCCGAAGGGGAGACCCAGTACTTC
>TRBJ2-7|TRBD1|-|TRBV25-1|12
CASGPGGLEQYF
TGTGCCAGCGGTCCAGGGGGCCTCGAGCAGTACTTC
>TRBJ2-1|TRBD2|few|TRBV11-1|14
CASSPRLADDEQFF
TGTGCCAGCAGCCCCCGACTAGCTGACGATGAGCAGTTCTTC
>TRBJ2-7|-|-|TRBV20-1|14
CSARTGEMEYEQYF
TGCAGTGCTAGGACGGGCGAAATGGAATACGAGCAGTACTTC
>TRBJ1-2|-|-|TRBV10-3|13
CAISERAEYGYTF
TGTGCCATCAGTGAGAGGGCAGAGTATGGCTACACCTTC
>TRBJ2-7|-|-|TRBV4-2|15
CASSQEYYSSYEQYF
TGTGCCAGCAGCCAAGAGTATTACTCTTCCTACGAGCAGTACTTC
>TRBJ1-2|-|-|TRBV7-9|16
CASSLRKDETYYGYTF
TGTGCCAGCAGCTTACGGAAGGACGAAACCTACTATGGCTACACCTTC
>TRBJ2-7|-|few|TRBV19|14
CASSRETTIYEQYF
TGTGCCAGTAGTCGGGAAACAACAATCTACGAGCAGTACTTC
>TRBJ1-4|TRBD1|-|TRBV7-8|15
CASSPFTGAREKLFF
TGTGCCAGCAGCCCCTTCACAGGGGCTAGGGAAAAACTGTTTTTT
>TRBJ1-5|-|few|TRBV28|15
CASRSPQGWRQPQHF
TGTGCCAGCAGGTCTCCACAGGGATGGCGCCAGCCCCAGCATTTT
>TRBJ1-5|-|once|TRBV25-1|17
CASSESRGEGGNQPQHF
TGTGCCAGCAGTGAATCTCGGGGGGAGGGTGGCAATCAGCCCCAGCATTTT
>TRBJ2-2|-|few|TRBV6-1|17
CATRTGADAANTGELFF
TGTGCCACCCGAACGGGGGCGGATGCCGCGAACACCGGGGAGCTGTTTTTT
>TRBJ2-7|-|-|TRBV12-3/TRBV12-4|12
CASSGDVYEQYF
TGTGCCAGCAGTGGGGATGTATACGAGCAGTACTTC
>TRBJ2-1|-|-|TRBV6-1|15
CASSEGQGFGNEQFF
TGTGCCAGCAGTGAAGGTCAGGGGTTTGGGAATGAGCAGTTCTTC
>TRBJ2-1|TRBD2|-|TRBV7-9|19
CASSSEAGPMMNSYNEQFF
TGTGCCAGCAGCTCCGAAGCGGGACCTATGATGAACTCCTACAATGAGCAGTTCTTC
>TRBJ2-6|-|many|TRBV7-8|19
CASSFPLSDRDSGANVLTF
TGTGCCAGCAGCTTCCCCCTTTCTGATCGGGACTCTGGGGCCAACGTCCTGACTTTC
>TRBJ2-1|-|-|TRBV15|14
CATSGARSYNEQFF
TGTGCCACCAGCGGAGCGAGATCCTACAATGAGCAGTTCTTC
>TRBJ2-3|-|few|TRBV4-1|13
CASSQDSADTQYF
TGCGCCAGCAGCCAAGATTCGGCGGATACGCAGTATTTT
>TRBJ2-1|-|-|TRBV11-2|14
CASSRRDGGDEQFF
TGTGCCAGCAGCCGCCGGGACGGCGGCGATGAGCAGTTCTTC
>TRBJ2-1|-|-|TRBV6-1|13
CASRGGSYNEQFF
TGTGCCAGCAGGGGGGGCTCCTACAATGAGCAGTTCTTC
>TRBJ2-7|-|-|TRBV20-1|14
CSARDPPTPLEQYF
TGCAGTGCTAGAGATCCTCCGACACCGCTGGAGCAGTACTTC
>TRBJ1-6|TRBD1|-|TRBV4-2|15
CASSKPDRGLSPLHF
TGTGCCAGCAGCAAACCGGACAGGGGGCTTTCACCCCTCCACTTT
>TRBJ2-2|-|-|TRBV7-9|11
CASRLVGELFF
TGTGCCAGCAGGCTCGTCGGGGAGCTGTTTTTT
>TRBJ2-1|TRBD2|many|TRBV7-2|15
CASSKTSGRYNEQFF
TGTGCCAGCAGTAAGACTAGCGGGAGGTACAATGAGCAGTTCTTC
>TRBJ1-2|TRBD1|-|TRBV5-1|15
CASSPGTGPMDGYTF
TGCGCCAGCAGCCCGGGGACAGGGCCCATGGATGGCTACACCTTC
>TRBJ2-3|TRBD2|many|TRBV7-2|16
CASSFRSGRAGDTQYF
TGTGCCAGCAGCTTCCGAAGCGGGAGGGCCGGGGATACGCAGTATTTT
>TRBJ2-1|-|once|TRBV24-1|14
CATSDYTGENEQFF
TGTGCCACCAGTGATTATACAGGCGAGAATGAGCAGTTCTTC
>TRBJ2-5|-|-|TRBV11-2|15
CASSPGWLAQGTQYF
TGTGCCAGCAGCCCCGGATGGTTGGCCCAGGGAACCCAGTACTTC
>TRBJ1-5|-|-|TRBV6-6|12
CASGSSNQPQHF
TGTGCCAGCGGCAGTAGCAATCAGCCCCAGCATTTT